This T cell receptor (beta chain) was documented in a study of CD8 T cells in Susac syndrome (dated by TCRdb to the late 2010s). Looking at the study overall: Among the sequenced Susac syndrome patients, over five had clinically active disease and roughly eight were in clinical remission. Whether CD8+ T cell activation and differentiation in Susac syndrome was antigen driven was tested using repertoire sequencing. At blood withdrawal, Susac syndrome patients were therapy-naive, treated with corticosteroids (with IVIg additionally given to some), or treated with IVIg alone.

Peripheral blood CD8+ and CD4+ T cells from healthy donors, Susac syndrome patients and multiple sclerosis patients were profiled using high-throughput TCR beta sequencing. The Susac syndrome patients fulfilled recently defined diagnostic criteria for definite or probable disease. Bulk CD8+ and CD4+ T cells were purified by magnetic negative isolation, whereas CD8+ TEMRA cells were enriched by FACS. Blood was drawn into EDTA tubes, processed within 24 hours, and PBMCs were isolated by density gradient centrifugation. PBMCs intended for TCR sequencing were cryopreserved in liquid nitrogen and thawed later in a water bath at 37 degrees C. A purity of at least 90% was achieved for sorted or isolated CD4+, CD8+ and CD8+ TEMRA cells. RNA was extracted using the RNeasy kit, and roughly 0.45 to 1 microgram was reverse transcribed with random hexamers. The immunoSEQ multiplex PCR assay, which covers 54 Vbeta and 13 Jbeta segments, was used to amplify TCR beta CDR3 regions. Bias from PCR amplification was corrected by using a synthetic template baseline for primer optimization and for computational correction. The authors' analysis ran thus. Only productive sequences were kept, with reads annotated to V, D and J genes according to IMGT and analyzed in immunoSEQ Analyzer. Clonality was computed as one minus Shannon entropy normalized by log2 of the number of productive unique sequences. For each patient and control, public and private clones were evaluated among the 100 most prevalent clones. Susac-specific clones were defined as absent from healthy and MS cohorts, approximately 1,000 published viral clones and other ImmuneACCESS disease sequences. TCRdb reprocessing: public reads trimmed at Q25 with fastp, clones called with MiXCR, in-frame beta chains kept. For every CDR3 protein sequence, its rows merge into one entry that carries the most common genes and DNA. The V and J calls were not made by the authors but by TCRdb's processing. This sample lists tens of thousands of distinct CDR3 sequences; 93% were detected once. Roughly 0.15% of the sample belongs to the ten largest clones.

Sequences SGHDN (CDR1) and FVKESK (CDR2) are obtained from the germline V gene. CDR3 length: 14 amino acids, cysteine to phenylalanine. Only the CDR3 DNA is retained, 42 bases long and in frame from the first base. Trimming removed 1 base from V and 3 bases from J, leaving 9 bases between the germline ends. Here is what the overall study found, with its caveats: The number of individuals in the TCR sequencing and HLA analysis was recognized as being relatively small. In patients with Susac syndrome, the CD4+ T cell repertoire showed no detectable clonal expansion.

This clonotype was detected only once. No antigen is known for it. Base-call qualities are not available, and no considerably larger clone is one nucleotide away. One read yields weak evidence. This clonotype was obtained from a human donor with Susac syndrome. This receptor chain uses TRBV14 and TRBJ1-1, with the identity of the D gene unclear. Specimen: CD4+ T cells from PBMCs. The CDR3 region reads CASSQVDGYTEAFF. The sequenced DNA is TGTGCCAGCAGCCAAGTAGATGGTTACACTGAAGCTTTCTTT. The reference TRBV14 and TRBJ1-1 proteins fill in what lies around the CDR3, so the full variable domain reads EAGVTQFPSHSVIEKGQTVTLRCDPISGHDNLYWYRRVMGKEIKFLLHFVKESKQDESGMPNNRFLAERTGGTYSTLKVQPAELEDSGVYFCASSQVDGYTEAFFGQGTRLTVV.